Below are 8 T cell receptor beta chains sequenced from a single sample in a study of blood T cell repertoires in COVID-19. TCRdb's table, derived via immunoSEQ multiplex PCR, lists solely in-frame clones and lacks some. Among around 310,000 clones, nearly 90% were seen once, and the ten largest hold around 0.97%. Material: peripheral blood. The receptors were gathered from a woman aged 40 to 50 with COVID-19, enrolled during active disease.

The CDR3 here is CANGALQGADTEAFF. The DNA of the CDR3 is TGCGCCAACGGGGCCCTACAGGGGGCGGACACTGAAGCTTTCTTT. The chain combines TRBV10-1 with TRBJ1-1; TRBD1 aligns across 9 bases. The germline V gene has CDR1 WNHNN and CDR2 SYGVQD (reference sequence). V gave up 10 bases and J gave up 3 bases; unmatched junction bases: 12. CDR3 size: 15 residues.

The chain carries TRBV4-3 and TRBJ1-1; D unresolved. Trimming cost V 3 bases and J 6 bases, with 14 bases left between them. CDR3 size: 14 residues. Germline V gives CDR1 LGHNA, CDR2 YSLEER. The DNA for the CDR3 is TGCGCCAGCAGCCACGCAACGCCTGGGCCTGAAGCTTTCTTT. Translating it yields CASSHATPGPEAFF.

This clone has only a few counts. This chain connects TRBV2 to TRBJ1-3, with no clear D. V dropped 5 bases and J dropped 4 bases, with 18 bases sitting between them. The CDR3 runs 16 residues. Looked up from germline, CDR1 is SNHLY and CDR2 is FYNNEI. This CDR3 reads CASSPWGLAAGNTIYF. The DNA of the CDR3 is TGTGCCAGCAGTCCTTGGGGTCTAGCAGCGGGAAACACCATATATTTT.

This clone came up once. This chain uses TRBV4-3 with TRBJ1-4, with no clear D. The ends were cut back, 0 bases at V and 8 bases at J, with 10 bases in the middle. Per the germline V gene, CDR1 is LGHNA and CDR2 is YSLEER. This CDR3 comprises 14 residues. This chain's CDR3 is CASSQDFGPEKLFF. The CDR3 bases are TGCGCCAGCAGCCAAGATTTTGGCCCGGAAAAACTGTTTTTT.

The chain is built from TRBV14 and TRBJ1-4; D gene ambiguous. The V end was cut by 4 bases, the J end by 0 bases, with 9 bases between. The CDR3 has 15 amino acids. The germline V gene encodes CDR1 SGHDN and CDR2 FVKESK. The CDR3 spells CASSRLSATNEKLFF. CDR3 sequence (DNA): TGTGCCAGCAGCCGCCTGAGTGCAACTAATGAAAAACTGTTTTTT.

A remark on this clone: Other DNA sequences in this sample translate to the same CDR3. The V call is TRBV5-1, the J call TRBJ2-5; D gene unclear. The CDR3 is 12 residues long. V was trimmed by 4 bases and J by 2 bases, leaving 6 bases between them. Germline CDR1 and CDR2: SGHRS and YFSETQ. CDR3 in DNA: TGCGCCAGCAGCCTTCTTCAAGAGACCCAGTACTTC. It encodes CASSLLQETQYF.

CDR3 in amino acids: CASSPPGVEDTQYF. In nucleotides, the CDR3 is TGTGCCAGCTCACCCCCGGGGGTCGAAGATACGCAGTATTTT. The gene calls are TRBV18 and TRBJ2-3; a weak D match, TRBD2 (6 bases). CDR1 is KGHSH, CDR2 LQKENI, per germline. V was pared by 3 bases and J by 5 bases, with 12 bases between. The CDR3 has 14 amino acids.

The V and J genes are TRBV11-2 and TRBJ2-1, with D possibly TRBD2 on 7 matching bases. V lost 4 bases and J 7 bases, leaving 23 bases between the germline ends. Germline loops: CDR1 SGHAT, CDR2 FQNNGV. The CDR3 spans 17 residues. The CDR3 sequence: CASSSLKGGPAGNEQFF. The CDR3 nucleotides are TGTGCCAGCAGCTCCCTCAAGGGGGGGCCGGCTGGGAATGAGCAGTTCTTC.